Below are 18 T cell receptor beta chains sequenced from a single sample in a study of spatial heterogeneity in lung cancer. TCRdb re-called the 5' RACE reads through MiXCR, storing one row per CDR3 protein. The data show some 80,000 distinct CDR3 sequences, 7.5% to 9.5% seen once. As for time point: sample taken at primary tumor resection. This material consisted of PBMCs, taken at surgery. The source of these receptors is a male donor with early-stage non-small cell lung cancer.

In this sample, this clonotype turned up many times. This CDR3 is CASSQDPNQPQHF. The CDR3 DNA sequence: TGCGCCAGCAGCCAAGATCCCAACCAGCCCCAGCATTTT. This sequence joins TRBV4-3 and TRBJ1-5; the D is unclear. Per the germline V gene, CDR1 is LGHNA and CDR2 is YSLEER. The CDR3 contains 13 residues. Trimming removed 0 bases at V and 7 bases at J, with 7 bases between.

This clonotype has a single count. V usage is TRBV2 and J usage is TRBJ2-7; 7 nucleotides align to TRBD2. The CDR3 runs to 13 residues. Germline-derived CDR1 and CDR2 are SNHLY and FYNNEI. J lost 5 bases, V lost 0 bases, and 1 base had no gene match. The CDR3: CASSEAGGDEQYF. DNA of the CDR3: TGTGCCAGCAGTGAAGCTGGGGGGGACGAGCAGTACTTC.

This clonotype was seen repeatedly, ten times or more. The chain combines TRBV29-1 with TRBJ2-7; 10 bases fit TRBD2. The junction had 8 bases not matched to a gene; V was cut back by 4 bases and J by 5 bases. Germline loops: CDR1 SQVTM, CDR2 ANQGSEA. The CDR3 covers 14 residues. CDR3 sequence: CSVVASGRGDEQYF. CDR3 DNA: TGCAGCGTTGTGGCTAGCGGGAGAGGCGACGAGCAGTACTTC.

This clonotype came up many times. Here the CDR3 DNA reads TGCGCCAGCCGAATGATGACAGTTAGCGGCTACACCTTC. Amino acids: CASRMMTVSGYTF. The V and J genes are TRBV5-1 and TRBJ1-2; possible D gene TRBD1, 5 bases. V lost 7 bases, J lost 8 bases, and 18 bases lay in between. Germline V gene data show CDR1 as SGHRS and CDR2 as YFSETQ. The CDR3 consists of 13 residues.

There are a few counts of this clonotype. The rearrangement links TRBV7-2 to TRBJ2-1, with D perhaps matching TRBD1 (7 bases). The V end lost 3 bases, the J end lost 6 bases, and 12 bases lay between the germline ends. CDR3 length: 14 residues. Germline-derived CDR1 and CDR2 are SGHTA and FQGNSA. CDR3 protein: CASSFQGGINEQFF. CDR3 nucleotides: TGTGCCAGCAGCTTTCAGGGGGGTATCAATGAGCAGTTCTTC.

This clonotype occurred many times. The rearrangement uses TRBV4-1 and TRBJ1-1; TRBD1 is a possible D gene (5 bases). With 1 base removed from V and 5 bases from J, the gap between germline ends came to 20 bases. This CDR3 spans 17 amino acids. Germline V gene data show CDR1 as MGHRA and CDR2 as YSYEKL. The DNA for the CDR3 is TGCGCCAGCAGCCAAGCGGTTTTTGGCTTCGAGGGGACTGAAGCTTTCTTT. This gives the protein CASSQAVFGFEGTEAFF.

This chain links TRBV11-2 with TRBJ2-1, with 10 bases that match TRBD2. CDR1 is SGHAT, CDR2 FQNNGV, per germline. With 5 bases clipped from V and 0 bases from J, the junction kept 4 bases outside the gene matches. The CDR3 runs to 16 residues. DNA for the CDR3: TGTGCCAGCAGCGGAGGACTAGCGGACTCCTACAATGAGCAGTTCTTC. As protein: CASSGGLADSYNEQFF.

Many counts were recorded for this clonotype. V is TRBV24-1 and J is TRBJ2-3; weak D call: TRBD2 (5 bases). Trimming cost V 9 bases and J 3 bases, with 12 bases left between them. The CDR3 runs to 13 residues. Germline V lookup: CDR1 KGHDR, CDR2 SFDVKD. DNA for the CDR3: TGTGCCACCCGCCCCTCGGGGACAGATACGCAGTATTTT. This codes for CATRPSGTDTQYF.

Ten or more counts support this clonotype. The chain couples TRBV10-3 to TRBJ2-7, with 7 bases fitting TRBD1. This CDR3 is 15 amino acids long. Germline V lookup: CDR1 ENHRY, CDR2 SYGVKD. Germline trimming cut 0 bases from V and 4 bases from J; bases unmatched to any gene: 6. The DNA of the CDR3 is TGTGCCATCAGTGAGTCTGGGACAGCGAGATACGAGCAGTACTTC. Protein product: CAISESGTARYEQYF.

This clonotype was seen at least ten times. The genes are TRBV12-3 or TRBV12-4 and TRBJ2-7; 7 bases are a match to TRBD2. V lost 6 bases, J lost 3 bases, and 8 bases stayed unmatched. The CDR3 runs 14 residues. For the CDR3, the DNA is TGTGCCAGCAGCCCTAGCGGTGTGGGCTACGAGCAGTACTTC. Its translation is CASSPSGVGYEQYF.

This clonotype has at least ten counts. The chain combines TRBV20-1 with TRBJ2-1; TRBD2 matches at 12 bases. CDR1 DFQATT and CDR2 SNEGSKA come from the germline V gene (reference sequence). J lost 7 bases, V lost 0 bases, and 1 base had no gene match. The CDR3 is made up of 14 amino acids. CDR3 loop: CSAREGTSGNEQFF. CDR3 bases: TGCAGTGCTAGAGAGGGGACTAGCGGGAATGAGCAGTTCTTC.

This clonotype was seen ten or more times. The gene calls are TRBV4-1 and TRBJ2-1; D remains ambiguous. CDR1 is MGHRA, CDR2 YSYEKL, per germline. V dropped 4 bases and J dropped 5 bases, with 15 bases sitting between them. The CDR3 consists of 15 residues. CDR3 sequence: CASSRFLSENNEQFF. The DNA for the CDR3 is TGCGCCAGCAGCCGATTTTTAAGCGAAAACAATGAGCAGTTCTTC.

V is TRBV5-1 and J is TRBJ2-3; no firm D call. The CDR3 has 15 residues. Trimming took 0 bases from V and 0 from J, leaving 8 bases between them. Germline CDR1 SGHRS, CDR2 YFSETQ. DNA for the CDR3: TGCGCCAGCAGCTTGGAGGGTAAGAGCACAGATACGCAGTATTTT. Encoded protein: CASSLEGKSTDTQYF.

J is TRBJ2-3 and V is TRBV10-2; D gene unclear. Between the trimmed V and J ends, which lost 6 bases and 1 base, there was a span of 14 bases. CDR1 is WSHSY, CDR2 SAAADI, per germline. CDR3 size: 15 residues. CDR3 loop: CASRPSSAGTDTQYF. The CDR3 region has the DNA TGCGCCAGCAGACCATCTTCGGCTGGCACAGATACGCAGTATTTT.

In this sample, this clonotype turned up many times. The chain employs TRBV5-1 and TRBJ1-1, with TRBD1 as a possible D gene (5 bases). This CDR3 spans 14 amino acids. V shed 0 bases and J shed 3 bases, with 9 bases lying between them. Germline CDR1 reads SGHRS; CDR2 reads YFSETQ. The CDR3 DNA sequence: TGCGCCAGCAGCTTGGTTCAGGGAGACACTGAAGCTTTCTTT. It codes for CASSLVQGDTEAFF.

This clonotype was seen repeatedly, ten times or more. The CDR3 region has the DNA TGTGCCAGCCGTCTTCGCAGTAATCAGCCCCAGCATTTT. Residues: CASRLRSNQPQHF. The chain combines TRBV2 with TRBJ1-5; D is ambiguous. Germline-derived CDR1 and CDR2 are SNHLY and FYNNEI. This CDR3 comprises 13 residues. Trimming removed 8 bases at V and 4 bases at J, with 12 bases between.

Ten or more counts support this clonotype. The rearrangement joins TRBV7-2 to TRBJ2-3; the match to TRBD1 covers 12 bases. Germline CDR1 reads SGHTA; CDR2 reads FQGNSA. This CDR3 is 14 amino acids long. V lost 9 bases and J lost 5; bases outside the gene matches: 6. The CDR3 DNA reads as TGTGCCAGTTCCCGGGACAGGGGGCAAGATACGCAGTATTTT. As protein: CASSRDRGQDTQYF.

The J gene is TRBJ1-5, the V gene TRBV5-6; perhaps TRBD1 as D (6 bases). The CDR3 covers 14 residues. CDR1 and CDR2 from the germline V gene are SGHDT and YYEEEE. Between the trimmed V and J ends, which lost 1 base and 5 bases, there was a span of 10 bases. The CDR3 spells CASSLTGRDQPQHF. CDR3 coding DNA: TGTGCCAGCAGCTTGACAGGGCGAGATCAGCCCCAGCATTTT.